The sequence of this T cell receptor (beta chain) was determined in a study of shared clonotypes between healthy human individuals. Points from the study as a whole: Compared with memory subsets, naive subsets generally had larger estimated richness. Rarefaction indicated that sorted-subset sequencing remained incomplete although depth was large. Generation of non-shared clonotypes was less probable than generation of clonotypes shared by all four donors.

This CDR3 has 16 amino acids. Trimming took 3 bases from V and 4 from J; bases not matched to a gene: 11. Looked up from germline, CDR1 is ENHRY and CDR2 is SYGVKD. Clones were read by immunoSEQ multiplex PCR, and TCRdb kept only the in-frame ones, dropping some. Counted here are roughly 2,500,000 clones, roughly 93% occurring once; the ten biggest clones make up roughly 0.39%. As to this clone: Its antigen is undetermined.

The specimen was naive CD4+ T cells from PBMCs. The subset: CD45RA+ positively selected. The rearrangement links TRBV10-3 to TRBJ2-5; TRBD1 matches at 7 bases. The clonotype was recovered from a man younger than 35 in good health. Some clones in this sample may be carry-over from other donors' samples. The CDR3 DNA follows: TGTGCCATCAGTGAATTCCGGGACAGTCGACGAGAGACCCAGTACTTC. Its protein product is CAISEFRDSRRETQYF.